This TCR beta chain was profiled in a study of blood T cell repertoires in COVID-19. Only in-frame clones appear in the TCRdb table, and some are missing; sequencing was by immunoSEQ multiplex PCR. The profile shows approximately 200,000 clones, over 75% of them singletons. A remark on this clone: The junction and the germline gene differ at one end; a read error may be behind it.

The sample was PBMCs or T cells enriched from blood (not recorded which). The sequence came from a middle-aged woman with acute COVID-19.

CDR3 in amino acids: CASSLDRNNELFF. CDR3 bases: TGTGCCAGCAGTCTGGACAGGAACAATGAGCTGTTCTTC. This chain uses TRBV12-3 or TRBV12-4 with TRBJ2-1, with TRBD1 matching 7 bases. This CDR3 has 13 residues.